The 25 T cell receptor beta chains below all came from one sample that was sequenced in a study of T-cell reconstitution after alpha-beta-depleted transplantation in children. Unique molecular identifiers featured in how the TCRbeta library was prepared. Each CDR3 protein is one row after TCRdb ran MiXCR on the PCR reads. The sample includes 490,000 or so distinct CDR3 sequences, about 10% of them seen just once. The sample in question was PBMCs, obtained before TCRalphabeta/CD19-depleted stem cell transplant. The receptors stem from a child aged 2 to 10 with inherited bone marrow failure, due to receive a stem cell transplant.

Many counts were recorded for this clonotype. The V and J genes are TRBV6-2 or TRBV6-3 and TRBJ2-3; a weak D match, TRBD1 (7 bases). The CDR3 runs 14 residues. Germline V gene data show CDR1 as MNHEY and CDR2 as SVGEGT. The V end lost 6 bases, the J end lost 4 bases, and 14 bases lay between the germline ends. The chain's CDR3 is CASSKQGRPDTQYF. The CDR3 DNA is TGTGCCAGCAGCAAACAGGGGAGGCCAGATACGCAGTATTTT.

This clonotype was seen ten or more times. The rearrangement links TRBV5-1 to TRBJ1-2; TRBD1 is a possible D gene (5 bases). Germline V gene data show CDR1 as SGHRS and CDR2 as YFSETQ. The CDR3 runs 11 residues. Trimming took 3 bases from V and 7 from J, leaving 7 bases between them. CDR3 loop: CASSWGPGYTF. CDR3 bases: TGCGCCAGCAGCTGGGGACCTGGCTACACCTTC.

This clonotype turned up a few times. The chain is built from TRBV20-1 and TRBJ2-1; 7 positions match TRBD2. The CDR3 contains 16 residues. Germline V gives CDR1 DFQATT, CDR2 SNEGSKA (reference sequence). The V gene end was trimmed by 1 base and the J gene end by 10 bases; junction bases not matched to a gene: 16. Here the CDR3 DNA reads TGCAGTGCTAGAGCCCTAGCGGAGACCCAAAAGGGGGAGCAGTTCTTC. It codes for CSARALAETQKGEQFF.

V gene TRBV20-1 combines with J gene TRBJ2-7; D is unclear. Trimming left V 6 bases short and J 4 bases short, with 19 bases between. This CDR3 comprises 14 residues. CDR1 is DFQATT, CDR2 SNEGSKA, per germline (reference sequence). In DNA form, the CDR3 reads TGCAGTGCCGTTAACGGGTCCGGGCTTTACGAGCAGTACTTC. This sequence encodes CSAVNGSGLYEQYF.

This clonotype occurred a few times. V gene TRBV4-3 combines with J gene TRBJ1-1, with D hard to call. Germline V gives CDR1 LGHNA, CDR2 YSLEER. V was trimmed by 0 bases and J by 0 bases, leaving 8 bases between them. This CDR3 is built from 15 residues. DNA for the CDR3: TGCGCCAGCAGCCAAGATGTCGGGGTGAACACTGAAGCTTTCTTT. Amino acid sequence: CASSQDVGVNTEAFF.

This clonotype was seen only a few times. CDR3 region: CASSFQGARYEQFF. In DNA, the CDR3 is TGTGCCAGCAGTTTCCAGGGGGCGAGGTATGAGCAGTTCTTC. The V gene is TRBV28, the J gene TRBJ2-1; 8 nucleotides line up with TRBD1. V trimming: 3 bases; J trimming: 8 bases; junction bases outside the gene matches: 6. The CDR3 extends over 14 amino acids. The germline V gene has CDR1 MDHEN and CDR2 SYDVKM.

The sample holds many counts of this clonotype. V usage is TRBV4-2 and J usage is TRBJ1-1, with 7 bases fitting TRBD1. V shed 1 base and J 1 base; nucleotides not matched to a gene: 9. Germline-derived CDR1 and CDR2 are LGHNA and YNFKEQ. This CDR3 region has 17 residues. The chain's CDR3 is CASSQGAGGGGNTEAFF. The CDR3 nucleotides are TGTGCCAGCAGCCAAGGCGCTGGAGGGGGCGGGAACACTGAAGCTTTCTTT.

Only a few counts were recorded for this clonotype. The chain couples TRBV20-1 to TRBJ2-6; 7 bases align to TRBD1. Trimming removed 1 base from V and 0 bases from J; junction bases left unmatched: 9. The length of the CDR3 is 18 residues. Germline CDR1 is DFQATT and CDR2 is SNEGSKA (reference sequence). The CDR3 reads CSARGSDRQISGANVLTF. The CDR3 DNA sequence: TGCAGTGCTAGAGGTTCGGACAGGCAGATCTCTGGGGCCAACGTCCTGACTTTC.

The table lists this clonotype with many counts. The rearrangement links TRBV7-2 to TRBJ2-3; 7 positions agree with TRBD2. The V segment lost 1 base and the J segment 0 bases; nucleotides outside the gene matches: 10. CDR1 is SGHTA, CDR2 FQGNSA, per germline. The CDR3 consists of 18 residues. The chain's CDR3 is CASSLVAGVPPSTDTQYF. In nucleotides, the CDR3 is TGTGCCAGCAGCTTAGTCGCGGGGGTCCCACCTAGCACAGATACGCAGTATTTT. Full variable domain (remainder filled in from reference TRBV7-2 and TRBJ2-3): GAGVSQSPSNKVTEKGKDVELRCDPISGHTALYWYRQSLGQGLEFLIYFQGNSAPDKSGLPSDRFSAERTGGSVSTLTIQRTQQEDSAVYLCASSLVAGVPPSTDTQYFGPGTRLTVL.

This clonotype was recorded many times. The chain combines TRBV10-2 with TRBJ2-4, with 7 bases fitting TRBD2. The CDR3 spans 19 residues. V was pared by 3 bases and J by 2 bases, with 16 bases of the junction left unmatched. The germline CDR1 and CDR2 sequences are WSHSY and SAAADI. The CDR3 sequence is CASSEPNIRDYQTKNIQYF. The CDR3, as DNA: TGCGCCAGCAGTGAACCTAATATCCGGGACTACCAGACCAAAAACATTCAGTACTTC.

The chain employs TRBV5-5 and TRBJ2-1; TRBD2 matches 11 bases. CDR1 is SGHKS, CDR2 YYEKEE, per germline (reference sequence). The CDR3 contains 18 residues. J lost 5 bases, V lost 5 bases, and 15 bases had no gene match. The CDR3 region is CASRGGTSGPPRHNEQFF. CDR3 nucleotide sequence: TGTGCCAGCAGGGGTGGGACTAGCGGTCCCCCTCGGCACAATGAGCAGTTCTTC.

Only a few counts were recorded for this clonotype. The CDR3 coding sequence is TGTGCCAGCAGTTATAGACTATCTAACTACGAGCAGTACTTC. Protein product: CASSYRLSNYEQYF. The V gene is TRBV27, the J gene TRBJ2-7; D possibly corresponds to TRBD2 (5 bases). With 4 bases removed from V and 3 bases from J, the gap between germline ends came to 13 bases. The CDR3 is 14 residues long. In germline, CDR1 is MNHEY, CDR2 SMNVEV (reference sequence).

A note on this clonotype: This clone may be a read error of a much larger clone one base away. This rearrangement joins TRBV7-9 to TRBJ2-1, with D possibly called TRBD1 or TRBD2 (6 bases each). Germline loops: CDR1 SEHNR, CDR2 FQNEAQ (reference sequence). This CDR3 has 15 amino acids. The CDR3 nucleotides read TGTGCCTGCAGCTCCCCTTCCCCGGAGGGGGATGAGCAGTTCTTC. This encodes CACSSPSPEGDEQFF.

This chain connects TRBV20-1 to TRBJ2-1, with a weak D call TRBD1 (7 bases). The CDR3 contains 16 residues. V lost 1 base, J lost 4 bases, and 17 bases lay in between. CDR1 and CDR2 (germline): DFQATT, SNEGSKA (reference sequence). CDR3 protein: CSARVRTGRGYNEQFF. The CDR3 region has the DNA TGCAGTGCTAGAGTTCGGACAGGCCGGGGGTACAATGAGCAGTTCTTC.

The table lists this clonotype with many counts. The chain has TRBV20-1 and TRBJ2-7, with a weak D call TRBD1 (5 bases). The V end lost 3 bases, the J end lost 1 base, and 16 bases lay between the germline ends. This CDR3 spans 15 amino acids. Germline CDR1 DFQATT, CDR2 SNEGSKA (reference sequence). CDR3 residues: CSARAGIGPSYEQYF. The CDR3 region has the DNA TGCAGTGCTAGGGCAGGGATCGGGCCATCCTACGAGCAGTACTTC.

This clonotype was seen only a few times. The rearrangement uses TRBV6-2 or TRBV6-3 and TRBJ2-5; 12 bases agree with TRBD2. There are 16 residues in the CDR3. V was clipped by 6 bases and J by 5 bases; unmatched bases: 10. Per the germline V gene, CDR1 is MNHEY and CDR2 is SVGEGT. CDR3 loop: CASRQRRLAGAETQYF. Here the CDR3 DNA reads TGTGCCAGCAGGCAACGCCGACTAGCGGGAGCTGAGACCCAGTACTTC.

This chain connects TRBV19 to TRBJ1-1, with D perhaps TRBD1 (5 bases). The CDR3 spans 14 residues. Deletions cut 2 bases from V and 10 bases from J, with 17 bases between. The germline V gene encodes CDR1 LNHDA and CDR2 SQIVND (reference sequence). The CDR3 sequence is CASSITLGQGGAFF. CDR3 in DNA: TGTGCCAGTAGTATAACGTTGGGGCAAGGTGGAGCTTTCTTT.

The gene calls are TRBV12-3 or TRBV12-4 and TRBJ1-1, with a tentative D call TRBD1 (5 bases). This CDR3 contains 17 residues. V was shortened by 7 bases and J by 6 bases, with 27 bases between the two germline ends. The CDR3 sequence: CASKPGTHAVGYPEAFF. The CDR3 region has the DNA TGTGCCAGCAAGCCCGGGACTCATGCCGTCGGTTACCCTGAAGCTTTCTTT.

This clonotype came up many times. The chain employs TRBV5-1 and TRBJ2-1; D is perhaps TRBD2 (6 bases). Germline V CDR1 and CDR2: SGHRS, YFSETQ. CDR3 size: 17 residues. Trimming took 0 bases from V and 5 from J, leaving 18 bases between them. CDR3 region: CASSLVRETSTHNEQFF. The CDR3 DNA reads TGCGCCAGCAGCTTGGTCCGGGAGACTTCTACCCACAATGAGCAGTTCTTC. Drawing the rest from reference TRBV5-1 and TRBJ2-1, the complete variable domain is KAGVTQTPRYLIKTRGQQVTLSCSPISGHRSVSWYQQTPGQGLQFLFEYFSETQRNKGNFPGRFSGRQFSNSRSEMNVSTLELGDSALYLCASSLVRETSTHNEQFFGPGTRLTVL.

This clonotype was seen ten or more times. The chain uses TRBV5-1 and TRBJ2-7, with D maybe TRBD2 (5 bases). The CDR3 totals 12 residues. V was pared by 2 bases and J by 4 bases, with 7 bases between. The germline V gene has CDR1 SGHRS and CDR2 YFSETQ. CDR3 region: CASSLREYEQYF. DNA for the CDR3: TGCGCCAGCAGCTTAAGGGAGTACGAGCAGTACTTC.

This clonotype was observed a handful of times. The V and J genes are TRBV11-2 and TRBJ2-7; the D is unclear. CDR1 and CDR2 (germline): SGHAT, FQNNGV. This CDR3 is 15 amino acids long. Between the trimmed V and J ends, which lost 5 bases and 0 bases, there was a span of 14 bases. DNA for the CDR3: TGTGCCAGCAGCCGTATAGAAGTACTCTCCTACGAGCAGTACTTC. Its protein is CASSRIEVLSYEQYF.

There are many counts of this clonotype. The germline gene is not matched at one end of the junction; a read error may be the cause. This chain uses TRBV5-4 with TRBJ2-7; tentatively, D is TRBD2 (6 bases). The CDR3 loop spans 15 amino acids. The germline V gene encodes CDR1 SGHNT and CDR2 YYREEE (reference sequence). CDR3 in amino acids: CASTLEGRSSYEQYF. The CDR3 nucleotides are TGTGCCAGCACCTTGGAGGGACGGAGCTCCTACGAGCAGTACTTC.

This clonotype was seen only a few times. V and J are TRBV12-3 or TRBV12-4 and TRBJ2-7, with a tentative D call TRBD1 (6 bases). V was cut by 4 bases and J by 7 bases, with 14 bases left in between. The CDR3 covers 13 residues. The CDR3 coding sequence is TGTGCCAGCAGTTCCGGGACACTCTGGGAGCAGTACTTC. Its protein product is CASSSGTLWEQYF.

This clonotype was seen many times. The chain couples TRBV9 to TRBJ2-2; 12 nucleotides align to TRBD2. This CDR3 comprises 17 residues. Germline V lookup: CDR1 SGDLS, CDR2 YYNGEE. With 4 bases clipped from V and 7 bases from J, the junction kept 11 bases outside the gene matches. CDR3 coding DNA: TGTGCCAGCAGCCTCCCGAGAACTAGCGGGAGGAGCGGGGAGCTGTTTTTT. It codes for CASSLPRTSGRSGELFF.

This clonotype came up many times. The chain joins TRBV5-5 to TRBJ2-1; D may be TRBD1 (5 bases). This CDR3 spans 15 amino acids. V dropped 0 bases and J dropped 1 base, with 8 bases sitting between them. Germline V gene sequence: CDR1 SGHKS, CDR2 YYEKEE (reference sequence). The CDR3 sequence: CASSLEGISYNEQFF. CDR3 in DNA: TGTGCCAGCAGCTTGGAGGGGATTTCCTACAATGAGCAGTTCTTC.